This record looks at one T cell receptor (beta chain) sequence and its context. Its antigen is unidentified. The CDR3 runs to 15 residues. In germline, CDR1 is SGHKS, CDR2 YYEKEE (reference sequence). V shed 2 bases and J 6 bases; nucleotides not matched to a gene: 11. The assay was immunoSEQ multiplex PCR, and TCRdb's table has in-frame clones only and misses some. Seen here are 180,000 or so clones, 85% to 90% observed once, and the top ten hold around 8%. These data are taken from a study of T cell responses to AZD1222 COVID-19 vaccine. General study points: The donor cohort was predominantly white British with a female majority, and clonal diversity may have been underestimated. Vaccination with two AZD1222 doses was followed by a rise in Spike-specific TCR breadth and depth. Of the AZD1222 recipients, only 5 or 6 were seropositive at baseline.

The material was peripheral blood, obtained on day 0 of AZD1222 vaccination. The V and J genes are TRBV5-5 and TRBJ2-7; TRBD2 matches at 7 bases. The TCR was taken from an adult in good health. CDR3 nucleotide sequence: TGTGCCAGCAGCTTCTCCGGGGGGTCCTCCCTCGAGCAGTACTTC. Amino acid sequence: CASSFSGGSSLEQYF.